The source of this T cell receptor beta chain is a study of beta chain features in type 1 diabetes. Between the trimmed V and J ends, which lost 6 bases and 5 bases, there was a span of 16 bases. CDR3 size: 15 residues. From germline, CDR1 is MNHNY and CDR2 SVGAGI (reference sequence). For this clone: Antigen specificity is unknown.

Regarding the study as a whole: TCRB CDR3s from Type 1 diabetes patients were moderately but significantly shorter in all four CD4+ subsets.

The authors reverse transcribed all of the isolated RNA, so sequencing captured expressed TCRB transcripts. Assay used: immunoSEQ multiplex PCR; TCRdb lists only in-frame clones, some missing. Of about 99,000 clones listed, approximately 30% are singletons. The V and J genes are TRBV6-6 and TRBJ1-4; D remains ambiguous. The receptor was derived from a woman aged 18-29 years with type 1 diabetes. Sequenced: central memory CD4+ T cells from blood. The CDR3 spells CASRTGGGGNEKLFF. CDR3 DNA: TGTGCCAGCAGAACGGGAGGCGGCGGCAATGAAAAACTGTTTTTT.